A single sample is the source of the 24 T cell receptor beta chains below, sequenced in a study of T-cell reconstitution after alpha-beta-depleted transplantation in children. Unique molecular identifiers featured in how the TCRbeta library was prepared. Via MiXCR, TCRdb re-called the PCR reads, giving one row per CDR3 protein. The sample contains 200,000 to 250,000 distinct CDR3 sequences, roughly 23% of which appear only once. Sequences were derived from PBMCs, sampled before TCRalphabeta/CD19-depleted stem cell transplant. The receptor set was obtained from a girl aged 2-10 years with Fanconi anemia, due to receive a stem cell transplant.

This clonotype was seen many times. The CDR3 spells CASSYSTGSSSYEQYF. Written as DNA, the CDR3 is TGTGCCAGCAGTTACTCGACAGGGTCTAGCTCCTACGAGCAGTACTTC. The chain couples TRBV6-5 to TRBJ2-7; 7 positions match TRBD1. Germline V gives CDR1 MNHEY, CDR2 SVGAGI. This CDR3 is 16 amino acids long. V was pared by 0 bases and J by 0 bases, with 5 bases of the junction left unmatched.

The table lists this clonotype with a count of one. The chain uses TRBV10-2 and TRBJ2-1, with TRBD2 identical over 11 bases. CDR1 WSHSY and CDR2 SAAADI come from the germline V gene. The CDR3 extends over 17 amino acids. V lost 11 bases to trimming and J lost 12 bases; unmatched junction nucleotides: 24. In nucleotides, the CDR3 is TGCGCCGCAAGGCTGTGGGATAGCGGGGGGGCTCTTTCTCGGCAGTTCTTC. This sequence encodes CAARLWDSGGALSRQFF.

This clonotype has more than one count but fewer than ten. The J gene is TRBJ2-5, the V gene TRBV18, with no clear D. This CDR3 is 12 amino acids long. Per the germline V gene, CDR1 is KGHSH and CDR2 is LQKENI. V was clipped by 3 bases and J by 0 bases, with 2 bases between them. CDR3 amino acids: CASSPHQETQYF. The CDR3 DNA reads TGTGCCAGCTCACCTCACCAAGAGACCCAGTACTTC.

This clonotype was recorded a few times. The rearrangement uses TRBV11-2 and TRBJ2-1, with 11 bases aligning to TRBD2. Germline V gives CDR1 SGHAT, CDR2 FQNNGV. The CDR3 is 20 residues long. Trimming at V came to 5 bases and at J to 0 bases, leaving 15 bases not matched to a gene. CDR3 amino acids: CASSPPGLADRKSSYNEQFF. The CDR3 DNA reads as TGTGCCAGCAGCCCCCCGGGACTAGCGGACCGTAAAAGCTCCTACAATGAGCAGTTCTTC.

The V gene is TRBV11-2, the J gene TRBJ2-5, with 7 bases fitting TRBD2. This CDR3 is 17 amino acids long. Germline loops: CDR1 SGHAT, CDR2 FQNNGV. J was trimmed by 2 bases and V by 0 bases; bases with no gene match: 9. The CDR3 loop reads CASSLEGRGGEQETQYF. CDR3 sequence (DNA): TGTGCCAGCAGCTTAGAGGGACGGGGAGGGGAACAAGAGACCCAGTACTTC.

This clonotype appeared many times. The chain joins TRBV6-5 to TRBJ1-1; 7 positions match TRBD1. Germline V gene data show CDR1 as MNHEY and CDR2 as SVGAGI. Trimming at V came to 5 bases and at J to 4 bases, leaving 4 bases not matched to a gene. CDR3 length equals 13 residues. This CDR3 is CASSRGQPTEAFF. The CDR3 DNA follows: TGTGCCAGCAGTAGGGGACAGCCCACTGAAGCTTTCTTT.

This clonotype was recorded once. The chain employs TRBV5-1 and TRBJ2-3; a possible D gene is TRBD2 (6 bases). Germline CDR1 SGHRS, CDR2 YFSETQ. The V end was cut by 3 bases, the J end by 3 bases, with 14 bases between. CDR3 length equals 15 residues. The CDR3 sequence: CASSSRGGITDTQYF. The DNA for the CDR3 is TGCGCCAGCAGCTCTCGGGGCGGGATAACAGATACGCAGTATTTT.

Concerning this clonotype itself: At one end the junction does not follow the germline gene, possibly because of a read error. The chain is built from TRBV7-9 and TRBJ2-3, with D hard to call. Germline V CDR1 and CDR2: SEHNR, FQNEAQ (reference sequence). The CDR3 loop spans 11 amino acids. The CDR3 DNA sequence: TGTGCCAGCAGCTTCACAGATACGCATTATTTT. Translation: CASSFTDTHYF.

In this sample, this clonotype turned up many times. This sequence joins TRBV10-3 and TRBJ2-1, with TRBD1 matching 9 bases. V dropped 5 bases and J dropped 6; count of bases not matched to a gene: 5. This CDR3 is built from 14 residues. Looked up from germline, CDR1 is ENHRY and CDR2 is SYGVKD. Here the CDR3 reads CAISPGQGFNEQFF. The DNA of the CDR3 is TGTGCCATCAGTCCGGGACAGGGTTTCAATGAGCAGTTCTTC.

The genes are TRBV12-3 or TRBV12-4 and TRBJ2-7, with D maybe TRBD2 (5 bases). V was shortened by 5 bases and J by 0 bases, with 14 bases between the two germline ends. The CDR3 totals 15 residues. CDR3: CASSPTGISSYEQYF. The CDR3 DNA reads TGTGCCAGCAGTCCGACCGGGATTAGCTCCTACGAGCAGTACTTC.

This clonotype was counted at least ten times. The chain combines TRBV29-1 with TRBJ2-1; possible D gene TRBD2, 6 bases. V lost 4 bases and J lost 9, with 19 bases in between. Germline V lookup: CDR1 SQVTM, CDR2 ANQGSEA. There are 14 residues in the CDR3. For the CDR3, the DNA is TGCAGCGTTGGGGGCGGGACTCAGGATATTGAGCAGTTCTTC. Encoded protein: CSVGGGTQDIEQFF.

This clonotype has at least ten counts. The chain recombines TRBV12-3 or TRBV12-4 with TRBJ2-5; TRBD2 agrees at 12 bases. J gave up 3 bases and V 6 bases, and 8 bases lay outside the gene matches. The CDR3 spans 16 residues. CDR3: CASRTLAGGLEETQYF. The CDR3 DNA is TGTGCCAGCAGGACCCTAGCGGGGGGGCTAGAAGAGACCCAGTACTTC.

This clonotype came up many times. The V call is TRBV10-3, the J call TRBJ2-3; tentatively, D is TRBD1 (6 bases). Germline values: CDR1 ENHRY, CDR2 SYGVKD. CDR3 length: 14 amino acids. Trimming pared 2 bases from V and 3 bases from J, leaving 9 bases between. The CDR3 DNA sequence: TGTGCCATCAGTGAGAACAGGGCGACAGATACGCAGTATTTT. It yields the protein CAISENRATDTQYF.

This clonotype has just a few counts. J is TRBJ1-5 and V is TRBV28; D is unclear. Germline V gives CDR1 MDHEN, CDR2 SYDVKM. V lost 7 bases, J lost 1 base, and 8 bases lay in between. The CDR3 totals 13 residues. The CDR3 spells CASTSESNQPQHF. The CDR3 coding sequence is TGTGCCAGCACCTCAGAGAGCAATCAGCCCCAGCATTTT. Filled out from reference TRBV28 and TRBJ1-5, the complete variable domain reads DVKVTQSSRYLVKRTGEKVFLECVQDMDHENMFWYRQDPGLGLRLIYFSYDVKMKEKGDIPEGYSVSREKKERFSLILESASTNQTSMYLCASTSESNQPQHFGDGTRLSIL.

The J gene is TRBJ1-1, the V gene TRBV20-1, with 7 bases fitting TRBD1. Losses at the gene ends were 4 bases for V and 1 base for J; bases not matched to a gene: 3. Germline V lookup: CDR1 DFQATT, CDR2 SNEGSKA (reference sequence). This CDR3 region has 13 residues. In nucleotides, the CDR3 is TGCAGTGCTATGACAGGGCGGAACACTGAAGCTTTCTTT. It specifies CSAMTGRNTEAFF.

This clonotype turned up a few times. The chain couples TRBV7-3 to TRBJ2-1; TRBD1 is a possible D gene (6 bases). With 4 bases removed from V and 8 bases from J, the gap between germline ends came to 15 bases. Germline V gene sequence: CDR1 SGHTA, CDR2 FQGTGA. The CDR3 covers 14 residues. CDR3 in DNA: TGTGCCAGCAGCTCGAACAGGGATCCGGATGAGCAGTTCTTC. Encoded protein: CASSSNRDPDEQFF.

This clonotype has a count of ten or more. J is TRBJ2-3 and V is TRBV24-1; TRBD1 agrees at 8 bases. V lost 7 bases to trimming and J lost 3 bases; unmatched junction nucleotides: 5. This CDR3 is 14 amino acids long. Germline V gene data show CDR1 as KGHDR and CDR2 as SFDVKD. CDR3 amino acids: CATSADRETDTQYF. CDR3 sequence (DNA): TGTGCCACCAGCGCGGACAGGGAGACAGATACGCAGTATTTT.

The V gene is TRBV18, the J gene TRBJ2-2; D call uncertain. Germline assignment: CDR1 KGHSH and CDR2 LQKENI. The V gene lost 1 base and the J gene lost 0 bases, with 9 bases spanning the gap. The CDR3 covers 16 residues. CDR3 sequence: CASSPLGLPNTGELFF. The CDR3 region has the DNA TGTGCCAGCTCACCACTGGGATTACCGAACACCGGGGAGCTGTTTTTT.

The CDR3 DNA sequence: TGCGCCAGCAGCTTACAGGGGTTGGCCGGGGAGCTGTTTTTT. This encodes CASSLQGLAGELFF. The genes are TRBV5-1 and TRBJ2-2; 7 nucleotides match TRBD1. The V segment lost 2 bases and the J segment 6 bases; nucleotides outside the gene matches: 4. CDR1 is SGHRS and CDR2 is YFSETQ in the germline V gene. The CDR3 spans 14 residues.

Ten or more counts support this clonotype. CDR3 sequence reads: CASSQVTDEQYF. CDR3 bases: TGTGCCAGCAGCCAAGTAACGGACGAGCAGTACTTC. The chain uses TRBV4-2 and TRBJ2-7; D gene uncertain. CDR1 LGHNA and CDR2 YNFKEQ come from the germline V gene. V lost 1 base, J lost 5 bases, and 6 bases lay in between. The CDR3 spans 12 residues.

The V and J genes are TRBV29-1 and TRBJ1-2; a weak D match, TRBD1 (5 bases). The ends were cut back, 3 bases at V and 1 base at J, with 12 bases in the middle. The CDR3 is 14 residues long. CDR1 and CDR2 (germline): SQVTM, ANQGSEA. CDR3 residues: CSVDLRQGNYGYTF. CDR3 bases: TGCAGCGTTGATTTACGCCAGGGTAACTATGGCTACACCTTC.

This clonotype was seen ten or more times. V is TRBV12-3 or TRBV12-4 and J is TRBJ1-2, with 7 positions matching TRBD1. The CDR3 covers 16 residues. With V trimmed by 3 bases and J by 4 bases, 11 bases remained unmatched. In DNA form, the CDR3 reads TGTGCCAGCAGTTTGTGGGTGGGGCAGGGGGGCTATGGCTACACCTTC. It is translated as CASSLWVGQGGYGYTF.

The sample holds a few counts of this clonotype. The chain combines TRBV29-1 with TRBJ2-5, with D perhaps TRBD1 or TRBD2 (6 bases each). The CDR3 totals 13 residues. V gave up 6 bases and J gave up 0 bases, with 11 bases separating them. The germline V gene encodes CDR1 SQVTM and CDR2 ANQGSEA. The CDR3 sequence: CSVGGADQETQYF. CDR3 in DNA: TGCAGCGTGGGGGGCGCAGACCAAGAGACCCAGTACTTC.

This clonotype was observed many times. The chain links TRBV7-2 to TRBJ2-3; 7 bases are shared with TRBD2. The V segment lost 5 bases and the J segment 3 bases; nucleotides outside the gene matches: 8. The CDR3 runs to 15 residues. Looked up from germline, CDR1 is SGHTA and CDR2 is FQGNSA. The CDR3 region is CASSVVRGGTDTQYF. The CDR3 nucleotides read TGTGCCAGCAGCGTAGTCCGGGGAGGGACAGATACGCAGTATTTT.